Listed here are 21 T cell receptor beta chains from one sample, sequenced in a study of T cells in localized non-small cell lung cancer. Sequencing was performed with immunoSEQ multiplex PCR; in TCRdb, only in-frame clones are kept and a portion is missing. The sample includes tens of thousands of clones, around 85% of them seen just once. Sample: peripheral blood, taken before any cancer treatment. The receptors derive from a woman aged 40-75 years with stage I lung adenocarcinoma.

This chain uses TRBV7-6 with TRBJ2-3; 8 nucleotides align to TRBD2. The CDR3 extends over 15 amino acids. CDR1 and CDR2 from the germline V gene are SGHVS and FNYEAQ. Unmatched junction bases numbered 5, after V lost 4 bases and J lost 2 bases. This chain's CDR3 is CASSWGGGLTDTQYF. CDR3 bases: TGTGCCAGCAGCTGGGGCGGGGGGCTCACAGATACGCAGTATTTT.

This clone occurred a few times. The V call is TRBV30, the J call TRBJ1-6; perhaps TRBD1 as D (5 bases). The CDR3 has 16 residues. The V end was cut by 3 bases, the J end by 5 bases, with 17 bases between. In germline, CDR1 is GTSNPN, CDR2 SVGIG (reference sequence). CDR3 in amino acids: CAWRGDHRWDNSPLHF. In DNA form, the CDR3 reads TGTGCCTGGAGGGGGGACCACCGTTGGGATAATTCACCCCTCCACTTT.

As for this clone: Other nucleotide sequences from this sample produce the same CDR3. The genes are TRBV10-3 and TRBJ1-4; D might be TRBD1 (5 bases). Trimming left V 0 bases short and J 7 bases short, with 9 bases between. The germline CDR1 and CDR2 sequences are ENHRY and SYGVKD. This CDR3 has 14 amino acids. Written as DNA, the CDR3 is TGTGCCATCAGTGAGTCTGGACAACGTGAAAAACTGTTTTTT. This gives the protein CAISESGQREKLFF.

The chain employs TRBV5-4 and TRBJ1-3; unclear D gene. The V end lost 4 bases, the J end lost 0 bases, and 14 bases lay between the germline ends. The length of the CDR3 is 16 residues. The germline V gene has CDR1 SGHNT and CDR2 YYREEE (reference sequence). The CDR3 DNA follows: TGTGCCAGCAGCATATCGCAGGTTTCCTCTGGAAACACCATATATTTT. This gives the protein CASSISQVSSGNTIYF.

The chain links TRBV11-2 to TRBJ1-3; TRBD1 matches 8 bases. Per the germline V gene, CDR1 is SGHAT and CDR2 is FQNNGV. The J segment lost 7 bases and the V segment lost 4 bases, leaving 6 bases of the junction unmatched. This CDR3 region has 14 residues. The CDR3: CASSSSRQGNTIYF. In DNA, the CDR3 is TGTGCCAGCAGCTCTAGCAGACAGGGGAACACCATATATTTT.

The chain is built from TRBV7-2 and TRBJ2-3, with 8 bases fitting TRBD2. Looked up from germline, CDR1 is SGHTA and CDR2 is FQGNSA. The CDR3 runs to 18 residues. The ends lost 6 bases at V and 3 bases at J; junction bases unmatched: 17. The CDR3 spells CASSPWTSSIGRTDTQYF. CDR3 DNA: TGTGCCAGCAGTCCGTGGACTAGCAGTATCGGTAGGACAGATACGCAGTATTTT. Using reference TRBV7-2 and TRBJ2-3 for the parts outside the CDR3, the full variable domain is GAGVSQSPSNKVTEKGKDVELRCDPISGHTALYWYRQSLGQGLEFLIYFQGNSAPDKSGLPSDRFSAERTGGSVSTLTIQRTQQEDSAVYLCASSPWTSSIGRTDTQYFGPGTRLTVL.

The chain is built from TRBV12-5 and TRBJ2-3; no clear D gene. Germline-derived CDR1 and CDR2 are LGHNT and FRNRAP. This CDR3 region has 12 residues. Trimming left V 3 bases short and J 8 bases short, with 9 bases between. This CDR3 is CASGLELFTQYF. Here the CDR3 DNA reads TGTGCTAGTGGTTTAGAGTTGTTTACGCAGTATTTT.

This chain connects TRBV7-2 to TRBJ2-3, with 9 bases lining up with TRBD2. CDR3 length: 17 residues. The germline V gene encodes CDR1 SGHTA and CDR2 FQGNSA. V lost 4 bases and J lost 0; bases outside the gene matches: 8. The CDR3 loop is CASSSRAGGPSTDTQYF. CDR3 nucleotides: TGTGCCAGCAGCTCACGGGCGGGGGGGCCTAGCACAGATACGCAGTATTTT.

This clone was seen a few times. The chain has TRBV5-1 and TRBJ2-7; 8 nucleotides agree with TRBD1. The CDR3 spans 14 residues. CDR1 and CDR2 (germline): SGHRS, YFSETQ. V lost 4 bases, J lost 4 bases, and 7 bases stayed unmatched. The CDR3 DNA is TGCGCCAGCAGCGGTCAGGGGGCGTTATACGAGCAGTACTTC. Its protein is CASSGQGALYEQYF.

The genes are TRBV2 and TRBJ1-2, with a possible D match to TRBD1 (6 bases). Germline loops: CDR1 SNHLY, CDR2 FYNNEI. This CDR3 region has 14 residues. Deletions cut 1 base from V and 7 bases from J, with 13 bases between. The CDR3, as DNA: TGTGCCAGCAGTGAAGAGGGGACATTTTCTGGCTACACCTTC. Protein sequence: CASSEEGTFSGYTF.

The chain uses TRBV4-3 and TRBJ2-3; unclear D gene. From germline, CDR1 is LGHNA and CDR2 YSLEER. V lost 0 bases to trimming and J lost 2 bases, with 6 bases between them. This CDR3 has 14 residues. The CDR3 coding sequence is TGCGCCAGCAGCCAAGATCTCTTCACAGATACGCAGTATTTT. This translates into CASSQDLFTDTQYF.

CDR3 in amino acids: CASSIRANTEAFF. The DNA of the CDR3 is TGTGCCAGCAGCATCCGGGCGAACACTGAAGCTTTCTTT. The chain couples TRBV6-5 to TRBJ1-1, with unresolved D. The germline V gene has CDR1 MNHEY and CDR2 SVGAGI. The CDR3 has 13 residues. V lost 6 bases, J lost 1 base, and 9 bases lay in between.

This clone has a handful of counts. V usage is TRBV18 and J usage is TRBJ1-5, with 8 bases aligning to TRBD1. This CDR3 comprises 16 residues. The V gene end was trimmed by 4 bases and the J gene end by 4 bases; junction bases not matched to a gene: 9. Germline-derived CDR1 and CDR2 are KGHSH and LQKENI. The CDR3 region is CASSQATGVVNQPQHF. CDR3 nucleotide sequence: TGTGCCAGCTCACAAGCGACAGGGGTTGTAAATCAGCCCCAGCATTTT.

The chain links TRBV19 to TRBJ1-1; D perhaps matches TRBD1 (6 bases). Germline V gives CDR1 LNHDA, CDR2 SQIVND (reference sequence). CDR3 length: 15 residues. Trimming removed 0 bases from V and 1 base from J, with 9 bases in between. Written as DNA, the CDR3 is TGTGCCAGTAGTATAGATCAGACAGGGAACACTGAAGCTTTCTTT. Translation gives CASSIDQTGNTEAFF.

The chain is built from TRBV7-8 and TRBJ1-5; 9 positions match TRBD1. The trim removed 2 bases at V and 6 bases at J, leaving 5 bases unmatched. This CDR3 region has 15 residues. Germline V gene sequence: CDR1 SGHVS, CDR2 FQNEAQ. The CDR3 region has the DNA TGTGCCAGCAGCTTAATACAGGGGGCTTTTCAGCCCCAGCATTTT. It encodes CASSLIQGAFQPQHF.

The CDR3 region is CASSQGEGPETQYF. Written as DNA, the CDR3 is TGCGCCAGCAGCCAAGGGGAAGGGCCGGAGACCCAGTACTTC. The J gene is TRBJ2-5, the V gene TRBV4-3; D call uncertain. The CDR3 is 14 amino acids. V was clipped by 1 base and J by 5 bases, with 11 bases between them. Looked up from germline, CDR1 is LGHNA and CDR2 is YSLEER.

The chain employs TRBV5-8 and TRBJ1-3; D is perhaps TRBD1 (5 bases). This CDR3 region has 16 residues. The ends were cut back, 4 bases at V and 0 bases at J, with 14 bases in the middle. Germline V gives CDR1 SGHTS, CDR2 YDEGEE. As DNA, the CDR3 is TGTGCCAGCAGCCTTATCCCGGGGGACTCTGGAAACACCATATATTTT. It yields the protein CASSLIPGDSGNTIYF.

V gene TRBV7-6 combines with J gene TRBJ2-5, with TRBD2 as a possible D gene (6 bases). V was trimmed by 4 bases and J by 5 bases, leaving 14 bases between them. The CDR3 contains 14 residues. Germline V lookup: CDR1 SGHVS, CDR2 FNYEAQ. In DNA, the CDR3 is TGTGCCAGCAGCTCATCCGGGACTCCGGAGACCCAGTACTTC. This gives the protein CASSSSGTPETQYF.

The gene calls are TRBV7-2 and TRBJ2-5; a weak D match, TRBD1 (5 bases). Between the trimmed V and J ends, which lost 5 bases and 6 bases, there was a span of 7 bases. The CDR3 runs to 11 residues. The germline V gene has CDR1 SGHTA and CDR2 FQGNSA. CDR3 nucleotides: TGTGCCAGCAGCAAGGGGCAGACCCAGTACTTC. Its translation is CASSKGQTQYF.

The chain carries TRBV6-5 and TRBJ1-3, with D perhaps TRBD1 (5 bases). The length of the CDR3 is 15 residues. Trimming shortened V by 5 bases and J by 0 bases, and 11 bases separated the two germline ends. Looked up from germline, CDR1 is MNHEY and CDR2 is SVGAGI. CDR3 amino acids: CASSTGGGSGNTIYF. CDR3 sequence (DNA): TGTGCCAGCAGTACAGGCGGGGGCTCTGGAAACACCATATATTTT.

The chain is built from TRBV25-1 and TRBJ1-1, with no clear D. There are 13 residues in the CDR3. Trimming took 5 bases from V and 4 from J, leaving 11 bases between them. Germline values: CDR1 MGHDK, CDR2 SYGVNS. Here the CDR3 reads CASSFGDVTEAFF. CDR3 DNA: TGTGCCAGCAGTTTTGGGGATGTCACTGAAGCTTTCTTT. Complete variable domain (other parts from reference TRBV25-1 and TRBJ1-1): EADIYQTPRYLVIGTGKKITLECSQTMGHDKMYWYQQDPGMELHLIHYSYGVNSTEKGDLSSESTVSRIRTEHFPLTLESARPSHTSQYLCASSFGDVTEAFFGQGTRLTVV.